The 9 T cell receptor beta chains given below trace back to one sample, sequenced in a study of blood T cell repertoires in COVID-19 (TCRdb year 2020). To prepare the library, the immunoSEQ multiplex PCR assay was applied. As stored in TCRdb, this immuneACCESS dataset retains in-frame rearrangements with V and J assigned. A fraction of the clones does not appear; measured against another copy, unresolved V genes explain less than half of the discrepancy, and the remainder lacks a known reason. The sample records about 160,000 clones, about 85% of which are singletons. The leading ten clones occupy approximately 6.9% of the sample. Sequenced: peripheral blood. These receptors all stem from an elderly man with COVID-19, enrolled during active disease.

This clone was observed a single time. The chain couples TRBV4-1 to TRBJ1-1, with a tentative D call TRBD1 (6 bases). Looked up from germline, CDR1 is MGHRA and CDR2 is YSYEKL. V gave up 4 bases and J gave up 2 bases, with 14 bases separating them. This CDR3 has 15 residues. DNA for the CDR3: TGCGCCAGCAGCCGACCCGGACAGCATAACACTGAAGCTTTCTTT. This encodes CASSRPGQHNTEAFF.

The chain joins TRBV7-2 to TRBJ2-7, with D possibly being TRBD1 (6 bases). This CDR3 region has 14 residues. Germline V gene sequence: CDR1 SGHTA, CDR2 FQGNSA. The V end lost 5 bases, the J end lost 0 bases, and 11 bases lay between the germline ends. The CDR3 sequence: CASSPDRYSYEQYF. The CDR3 DNA reads TGTGCCAGCAGCCCTGACAGGTACTCCTACGAGCAGTACTTC.

The chain uses TRBV5-1 and TRBJ2-3, with a tentative D call TRBD1 (6 bases). V was pared by 6 bases and J by 3 bases, with 20 bases between. This CDR3 comprises 16 residues. The germline V gene has CDR1 SGHRS and CDR2 YFSETQ. The DNA for the CDR3 is TGCGCCAGCACCCGACTGGGGGCTAAAAAAACAGATACGCAGTATTTT. Amino acids: CASTRLGAKKTDTQYF. Together with reference TRBV5-1 and TRBJ2-3, the CDR3 gives the full variable domain: KAGVTQTPRYLIKTRGQQVTLSCSPISGHRSVSWYQQTPGQGLQFLFEYFSETQRNKGNFPGRFSGRQFSNSRSEMNVSTLELGDSALYLCASTRLGAKKTDTQYFGPGTRLTVL.

The genes are TRBV18 and TRBJ1-5, with D perhaps matching TRBD1 (5 bases). The CDR3 runs to 15 residues. Trimming removed 2 bases from V and 4 bases from J, with 12 bases in between. The V gene's germline CDR1 is KGHSH and CDR2 LQKENI. The CDR3 region is CASSPGDGLNQPQHF. For the CDR3, the DNA is TGTGCCAGCTCACCAGGGGACGGACTAAATCAGCCCCAGCATTTT.

The genes are TRBV3-1 (or the pseudogene TRBV3-2) and TRBJ2-7, with 7 bases aligning to TRBD2. The J segment lost 6 bases and the V segment lost 4 bases, leaving 6 bases of the junction unmatched. The CDR3 is made up of 13 amino acids. Germline-derived CDR1 and CDR2 are LGHDT and YNNKEL (reference sequence). The DNA of the CDR3 is TGTGCCAGCAGCCTCCGAGCGGGGCCCGAGCAGTACTTC. Amino acid sequence: CASSLRAGPEQYF.

The V gene is TRBV18, the J gene TRBJ1-1; 10 nucleotides agree with TRBD1. This CDR3 has 15 amino acids. Germline trimming cut 3 bases from V and 5 bases from J; bases unmatched to any gene: 6. Germline V gene lookup returns CDR1 KGHSH and CDR2 LQKENI. Here the CDR3 reads CASSPGQGIGTEAFF. The CDR3 nucleotides are TGTGCCAGCTCACCGGGACAGGGGATTGGGACTGAAGCTTTCTTT.

The J gene is TRBJ2-3, the V gene TRBV3-1 (or the pseudogene TRBV3-2), with D maybe TRBD2 (6 bases). The V gene's germline CDR1 is LGHDT and CDR2 YNNKEL (reference sequence). The CDR3 is made up of 15 amino acids. Trimming removed 4 bases from V and 0 bases from J, with 11 bases in between. CDR3 amino acids: CASSPLTSSTDTQYF. CDR3 nucleotides: TGTGCCAGCAGCCCACTGACTAGTAGCACAGATACGCAGTATTTT.

The chain employs TRBV3-1 (or the pseudogene TRBV3-2) and TRBJ2-5, with 11 bases lining up with TRBD2. The CDR3 extends over 16 amino acids. Trimming at V came to 1 base and at J to 5 bases, leaving 6 bases not matched to a gene. Germline V gene sequence: CDR1 LGHDT, CDR2 YNNKEL (reference sequence). The CDR3 region is CASSQVSGGASETQYF. The CDR3 DNA reads as TGTGCCAGCAGCCAAGTTAGCGGGGGGGCCTCCGAGACCCAGTACTTC.

This clone is medium-sized within its sample. The V call is TRBV7-6, the J call TRBJ2-5, with D unclear. The ends were cut back, 3 bases at V and 5 bases at J, with 19 bases in the middle. Looked up from germline, CDR1 is SGHVS and CDR2 is FNYEAQ. The CDR3 is 16 amino acids. Written as DNA, the CDR3 is TGTGCCAGCAGCTTGTCGTTGGGCAGCCAAATGGAGACCCAGTACTTC. This codes for CASSLSLGSQMETQYF.